A selection of T cell receptor beta chains follows, all from one sample in a study of blood T cell repertoires in COVID-19. Clones were read by immunoSEQ multiplex PCR, and TCRdb kept only the in-frame ones, dropping some. The sample holds over 150,000 clones; roughly 87% are singletons and the top ten take around 7%. The source material was PBMCs or T cells enriched from blood (not recorded which). The receptor source for this set is a woman aged 45-59 years who had recovered from COVID-19. Each CDR3 is given with its conserved first and last residue. The D gene is left open where the match is weak. Rows may omit the clone size; those that give it use once, few, many or a size class.

TRBV19,few,TRBJ1-5,TRBD1,CASSRQGSADQPQHF,TGTGCCAGTAGTAGACAGGGGTCGGCTGATCAGCCCCAGCATTTT
TRBV20-1,few,TRBJ1-5,TRBD1,CSASPPGQGGVSNQPQHF,TGCAGTGCTAGTCCACCAGGACAGGGGGGGGTTAGCAATCAGCCCCAGCATTTT
TRBV11-2,.,TRBJ2-7,TRBD2,CASSGGLAGGEYF,TGTGCCAGCAGCGGGGGACTAGCGGGAGGGGAGTACTTC
TRBV7-3,.,TRBJ1-1,.,CASSPETDLNTEAFF,TGTGCCAGCAGCCCCGAGACAGACCTGAACACTGAAGCTTTCTTT
TRBV5-4,.,TRBJ2-2,.,CASRQTGIMNTGELFF,TGTGCCAGCAGACAAACCGGGATCATGAACACCGGGGAGCTGTTTTTT
TRBV3-1/TRBV3-2,.,TRBJ1-2,.,CASSHGQNYGYTF,TGTGCCAGCAGCCATGGACAGAACTATGGCTACACCTTC
TRBV5-1,.,TRBJ2-6,TRBD1,CASSSRDRPGPGAGANVLTF,TGCGCCAGCAGCTCCCGGGACAGGCCCGGCCCAGGGGCTGGGGCCAACGTCCTGACTTTC
TRBV28,.,TRBJ1-5,.,CASVGWGNRPQHF,TGTGCCAGCGTGGGTTGGGGCAATCGGCCCCAGCATTTT
TRBV29-1,.,TRBJ1-2,TRBD1,CSVPDRAVGQYGYTF,TGCAGCGTCCCGGACAGGGCCGTAGGTCAATATGGCTACACCTTC
TRBV2,once,TRBJ1-1,.,CASGTANTEAFF,TGTGCCAGCGGAACAGCGAACACTGAAGCTTTCTTT
TRBV19,.,TRBJ2-5,.,CASSRGFGETQYF,TGTGCCAGTAGTAGAGGGTTCGGCGAGACCCAGTACTTC
TRBV10-3,.,TRBJ2-7,.,CATRDTSSYEQYF,TGTGCCACCCGGGACACTAGTTCCTACGAGCAGTACTTC
TRBV18,once,TRBJ2-1,TRBD1,CASSPQGQGFNEQFF,TGTGCCAGCTCACCACAAGGACAGGGTTTCAATGAGCAGTTCTTC
TRBV6-5,.,TRBJ1-2,TRBD1,CASSNRGYGYTF,TGTGCCAGCAGTAACAGGGGCTATGGCTACACCTTC
TRBV2,.,TRBJ1-2,.,CASSDTRGGGYTF,TGTGCCAGCAGTGATACACGGGGGGGAGGCTACACCTTC
TRBV5-4,.,TRBJ2-7,TRBD1,CASSMPGQGLTFEQYF,TGTGCCAGCAGCATGCCGGGACAGGGTTTAACTTTCGAGCAGTACTTC
TRBV24-1,.,TRBJ2-7,TRBD1,CATSGPGGTYEQYF,TGTGCCACCAGTGGGCCAGGGGGAACCTACGAGCAGTACTTC
TRBV19,.,TRBJ1-5,TRBD1,CASSMQARGWNQPQHF,TGTGCCAGTAGTATGCAAGCCAGGGGGTGGAATCAGCCCCAGCATTTT
TRBV24-1,.,TRBJ2-1,TRBD1,CATSDPGQGDNEQFF,TGTGCCACCAGTGACCCAGGGCAGGGGGACAATGAGCAGTTCTTC
TRBV12-3/TRBV12-4,.,TRBJ2-7,.,CASSLRREQYF,TGTGCCAGCAGTTTAAGGAGAGAGCAGTACTTC
TRBV7-8,.,TRBJ1-1,TRBD1,CASRRGQGLTEAFF,TGTGCCAGCAGGCGGGGACAGGGTTTAACTGAAGCTTTCTTT
TRBV7-8,.,TRBJ1-1,.,CASSLVAGDTEAFF,TGTGCCAGCAGCTTGGTCGCAGGGGACACTGAAGCTTTCTTT
TRBV29-1,.,TRBJ2-7,.,CSVGGATEQYF,TGCAGCGTGGGGGGGGCGACCGAGCAGTACTTC
TRBV7-8,.,TRBJ2-3,TRBD2,CASSVRLAGGPDTQYF,TGTGCCAGCAGCGTGCGACTAGCGGGAGGGCCGGATACGCAGTATTTT
TRBV11-3,.,TRBJ1-1,.,CASRWRPEAFF,TGTGCCAGCAGATGGAGGCCTGAAGCTTTCTTT
TRBV7-9,.,TRBJ1-2,.,CASSTRDIGYGYTF,TGTGCCAGCAGCACCAGGGACATCGGCTATGGCTACACCTTC
TRBV7-9,.,TRBJ1-4,.,CASSSGKANEKLFF,TGTGCCAGCAGCTCAGGGAAGGCTAATGAAAAACTGTTTTTT
TRBV6-5,.,TRBJ1-1,.,CASSHGTPNTEAFF,TGTGCCAGCAGTCACGGGACACCGAACACTGAAGCTTTCTTT
TRBV9,.,TRBJ1-1,.,CASSVEPIQTATTEAFF,TGTGCCAGCAGCGTAGAGCCCATCCAAACAGCAACCACTGAAGCTTTCTTT
TRBV18,.,TRBJ1-1,.,CASSHQRQNTEAFF,TGTGCCAGCTCCCACCAGAGGCAGAACACTGAAGCTTTCTTT
TRBV10-3,.,TRBJ1-4,.,CAISEEAGPKLFF,TGTGCCATCAGTGAGGAGGCGGGGCCAAAACTGTTTTTT
TRBV7-9,.,TRBJ1-6,.,CASSFDTNSPLHF,TGTGCCAGCAGCTTCGACACGAATTCACCCCTCCACTTT
TRBV19,.,TRBJ2-1,TRBD2,CASSASSGPLEEQFF,TGTGCCAGTAGTGCATCTAGCGGGCCCCTGGAGGAGCAGTTCTTC
TRBV11-3,.,TRBJ2-7,TRBD1,CASSRRTGTGTSSYEQYF,TGTGCCAGCAGCCGCAGAACGGGGACAGGGACCAGCTCCTACGAGCAGTACTTC
TRBV30,.,TRBJ1-5,TRBD1,CAFSDRGGYSNQPQHF,TGTGCCTTTTCGGACAGGGGAGGGTACAGCAATCAGCCCCAGCATTTT
TRBV29-1,.,TRBJ2-7,.,CSVDTGKTYEQYF,TGCAGCGTTGATACAGGGAAGACCTACGAGCAGTACTTC
TRBV7-8,.,TRBJ2-7,.,CASSLGQTYSGEQYF,TGTGCCAGCAGCTTAGGACAAACCTACTCCGGAGAGCAGTACTTC
TRBV7-8,.,TRBJ2-3,.,CASSLDRDSTDTQYF,TGTGCCAGCAGCTTAGACAGGGATAGCACAGATACGCAGTATTTT
TRBV11-2,.,TRBJ2-5,TRBD2,CASSLFRERGETQYF,TGTGCCAGCAGCTTATTCCGGGAGCGGGGAGAGACCCAGTACTTC
TRBV27,.,TRBJ1-1,.,CASSSSDKNTEAFF,TGTGCCAGCAGTTCCTCGGACAAGAACACTGAAGCTTTCTTT
TRBV9,.,TRBJ1-1,.,CASSVGAGNKEAFF,TGTGCCAGCAGCGTAGGGGCAGGCAACAAAGAAGCTTTCTTT
TRBV24-1,.,TRBJ2-1,.,CATRIADEQFF,TGTGCCACCCGAATAGCGGATGAGCAGTTCTTC
TRBV18,.,TRBJ2-1,TRBD2,CASSGGAPLNEQFF,TGTGCCAGCTCCGGGGGGGCGCCACTCAATGAGCAGTTCTTC
TRBV5-4,.,TRBJ2-1,.,CASSLGLVKNEQFF,TGTGCCAGCAGCTTGGGACTAGTTAAAAATGAGCAGTTCTTC
TRBV13,.,TRBJ2-4,.,CASSSTGIQYF,TGTGCCAGCAGCTCCACAGGCATTCAGTACTTC
TRBV11-2,.,TRBJ1-2,.,CASSLGQIGYTF,TGTGCCAGCAGCTTAGGGCAGATTGGCTACACCTTC
TRBV5-6,.,TRBJ2-2,.,CASSLSGNTGELFF,TGTGCCAGCAGCTTGAGCGGTAACACCGGGGAGCTGTTTTTT
TRBV2,.,TRBJ1-5,TRBD1,CASSGDRVGQPQHF,TGTGCCAGCAGTGGGGACAGGGTTGGACAGCCCCAGCATTTT
TRBV4-3,.,TRBJ2-1,TRBD2,CASSPGLATEQFF,TGCGCCAGCAGCCCTGGACTAGCTACTGAGCAGTTCTTC
TRBV6-4,.,TRBJ2-3,.,CASSAGGTDTQYF,TGTGCCAGCAGTGCCGGGGGCACAGATACGCAGTATTTT
TRBV3-1/TRBV3-2,.,TRBJ2-3,.,CASSRQMDTQYF,TGTGCCAGCAGCCGTCAGATGGATACGCAGTATTTT
TRBV4-1,.,TRBJ2-5,.,CASSLGPTSPERETQYF,TGCGCCAGCAGCCTTGGACCTACTAGCCCTGAGAGGGAGACCCAGTACTTC
TRBV4-3,.,TRBJ2-1,TRBD2,CASSQGTSGSGGGNEQFF,TGCGCCAGCAGCCAAGGGACTAGCGGGAGTGGTGGGGGCAATGAGCAGTTCTTC
TRBV6-5,.,TRBJ2-6,.,CASSYAGTGANVLTF,TGTGCCAGCAGTTATGCAGGGACTGGGGCCAACGTCCTGACTTTC
TRBV5-1,.,TRBJ2-1,.,CASSFTSSSYNEQFF,TGCGCCAGCAGCTTCACTAGCAGTTCCTACAATGAGCAGTTCTTC